Following are 5 T cell receptor beta chains from one sample sequenced in a study of ipilimumab plus nivolumab after autologous stem cell transplantation. Sequenced by immunoSEQ multiplex PCR; TCRdb stores in-frame clones only, minus some. The sample lists about 15,000 clones, roughly 70% occurring once. The source was PBMCs, collected in a trial of ipilimumab plus nivolumab as post-transplant consolidation. The receptor source for this set is a male donor with diffuse large B-cell lymphoma.

The J gene is TRBJ1-1, the V gene TRBV14; TRBD1 matches at 7 bases. This CDR3 spans 13 amino acids. Trimming took 0 bases from V and 11 from J; bases not matched to a gene: 6. The germline gives CDR1 SGHDN, CDR2 FVKESK. For the CDR3, the DNA is TGTGCCAGCAGCCAAGATAGAGGGGGCTATGCTTTCTTT. Translation gives CASSQDRGGYAFF.

This rearrangement joins TRBV2 to TRBJ1-5; D not resolved. V lost 7 bases to trimming and J lost 6 bases, with 13 bases between them. The CDR3 has 13 amino acids. Germline V gene data show CDR1 as SNHLY and CDR2 as FYNNEI. CDR3 sequence (DNA): TGTGCCAGCATGGGGAACGGAGGTCAGCCCCAGCATTTT. This translates into CASMGNGGQPQHF.

Written as DNA, the CDR3 is TGTGCCAGCAGTCTCACGCGGGACTTGCGAGGGGAGCTGTTTTTT. Amino acid sequence: CASSLTRDLRGELFF. The chain combines TRBV27 with TRBJ2-2; possibly TRBD2 for D (6 bases). Germline lookup yields CDR1 MNHEY and CDR2 SMNVEV (reference sequence). The V gene lost 5 bases and the J gene lost 8 bases, with 18 bases spanning the gap. The CDR3 covers 15 residues.

The chain recombines TRBV30 with TRBJ2-2; D is unclear. Germline V gene data show CDR1 as GTSNPN and CDR2 as SVGIG (reference sequence). V dropped 0 bases and J dropped 5 bases, with 10 bases sitting between them. This CDR3 spans 14 amino acids. For the CDR3, the DNA is TGTGCCTGGAGTGTGGGAAGACCTACCGGGGAGCTGTTTTTT. Amino acids: CAWSVGRPTGELFF.

J is TRBJ2-2 and V is TRBV19, with a possible D match to TRBD2 (6 bases). This CDR3 has 18 amino acids. V lost 1 base and J 5 bases, leaving 20 bases between the germline ends. The germline gives CDR1 LNHDA, CDR2 SQIVND (reference sequence). In nucleotides, the CDR3 is TGTGCCAGTAGTATAGGGCCGACGGGAGCCTTGTGGACCGGGGAGCTGTTTTTT. Protein product: CASSIGPTGALWTGELFF.